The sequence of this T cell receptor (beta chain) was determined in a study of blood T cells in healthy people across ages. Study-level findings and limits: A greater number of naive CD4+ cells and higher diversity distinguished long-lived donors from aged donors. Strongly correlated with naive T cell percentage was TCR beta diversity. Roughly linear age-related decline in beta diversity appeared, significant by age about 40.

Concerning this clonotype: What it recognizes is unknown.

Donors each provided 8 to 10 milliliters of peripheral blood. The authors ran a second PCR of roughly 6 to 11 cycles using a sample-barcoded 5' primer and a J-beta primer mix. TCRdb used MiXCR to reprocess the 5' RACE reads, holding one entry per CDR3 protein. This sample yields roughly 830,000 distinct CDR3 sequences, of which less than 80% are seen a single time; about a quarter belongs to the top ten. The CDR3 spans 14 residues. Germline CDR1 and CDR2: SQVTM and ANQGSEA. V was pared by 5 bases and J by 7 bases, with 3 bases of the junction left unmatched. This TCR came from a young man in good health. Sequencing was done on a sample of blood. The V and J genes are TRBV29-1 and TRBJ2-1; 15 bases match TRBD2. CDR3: CSVRTSGGANEQFF. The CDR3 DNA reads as TGCAGCGTTAGGACTAGCGGGGGGGCAAATGAGCAGTTCTTC.